This TCR beta chain was identified in a study of T cell responses to AZD1222 COVID-19 vaccine. Whole-study findings and limits: Spike as a whole was targeted by vaccine-associated CD4 TCRs, dominant at 160-218 and 743-854. The study sampled repertoires only after the peak T cell response. The donor cohort was predominantly white British with a female majority, and clonal diversity may have been underestimated. Just a handful of AZD1222 recipients were seropositive at baseline.

On this clone itself: Its antigen is still unknown.

The V and J ends lost 4 bases and 4 bases, in that order; junction bases with no gene match: 5. This CDR3 region has 15 residues. In germline, CDR1 is MNHEY, CDR2 SVGAGI. Clones were read by immunoSEQ multiplex PCR, and TCRdb kept only the in-frame ones, dropping some. The data contain 50,000 to 70,000 clones, roughly 85% of them singletons. The chain carries TRBV6-5 and TRBJ1-2; 11 nucleotides align to TRBD1. The sample was peripheral blood, taken on day 0 of MenACWY control vaccination. The clonotype originates from an adult in good health. The CDR3 is CASSSRDRGSYGYTF. The CDR3 nucleotides are TGTGCCAGCAGTTCCCGGGACAGGGGGTCCTATGGCTACACCTTC.